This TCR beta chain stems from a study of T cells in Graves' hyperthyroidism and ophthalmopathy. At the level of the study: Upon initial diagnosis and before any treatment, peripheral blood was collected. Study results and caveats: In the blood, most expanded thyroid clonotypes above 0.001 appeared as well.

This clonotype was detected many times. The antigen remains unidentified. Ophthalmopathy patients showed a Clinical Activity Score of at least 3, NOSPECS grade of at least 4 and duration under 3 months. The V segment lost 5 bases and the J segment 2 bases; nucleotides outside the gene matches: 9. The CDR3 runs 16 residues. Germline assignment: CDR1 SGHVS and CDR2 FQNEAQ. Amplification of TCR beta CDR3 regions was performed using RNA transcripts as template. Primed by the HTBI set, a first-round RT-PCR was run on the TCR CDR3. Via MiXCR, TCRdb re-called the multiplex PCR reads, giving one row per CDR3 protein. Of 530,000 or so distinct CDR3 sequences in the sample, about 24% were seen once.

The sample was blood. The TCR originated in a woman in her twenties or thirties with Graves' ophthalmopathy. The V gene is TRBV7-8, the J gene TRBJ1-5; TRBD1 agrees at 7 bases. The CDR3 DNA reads TGTGCCAGCAGCGCAATGACAGGGTCGGGCAATCAGCCCCAGCATTTT. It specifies CASSAMTGSGNQPQHF.